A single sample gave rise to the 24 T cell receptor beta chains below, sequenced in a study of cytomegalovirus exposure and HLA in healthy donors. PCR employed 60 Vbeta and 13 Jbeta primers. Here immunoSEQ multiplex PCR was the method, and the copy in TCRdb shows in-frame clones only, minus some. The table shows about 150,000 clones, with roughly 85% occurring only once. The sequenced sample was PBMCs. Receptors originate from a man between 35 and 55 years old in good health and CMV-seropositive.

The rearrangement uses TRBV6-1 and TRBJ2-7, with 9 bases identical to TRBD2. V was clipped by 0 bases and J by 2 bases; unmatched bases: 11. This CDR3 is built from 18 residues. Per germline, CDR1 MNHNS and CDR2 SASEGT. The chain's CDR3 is CASSEALPSGTQTYEQYF. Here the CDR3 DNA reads TGTGCCAGCAGTGAAGCGCTGCCTAGCGGGACGCAAACCTACGAGCAGTACTTC.

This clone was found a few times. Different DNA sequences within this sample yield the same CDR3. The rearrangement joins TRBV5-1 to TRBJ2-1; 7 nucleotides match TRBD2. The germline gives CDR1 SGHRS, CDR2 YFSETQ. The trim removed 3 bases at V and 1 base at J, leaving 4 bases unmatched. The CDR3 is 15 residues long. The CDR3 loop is CASSSSGSSYNEQFF. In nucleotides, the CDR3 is TGCGCCAGCAGCTCTAGCGGATCTTCCTACAATGAGCAGTTCTTC.

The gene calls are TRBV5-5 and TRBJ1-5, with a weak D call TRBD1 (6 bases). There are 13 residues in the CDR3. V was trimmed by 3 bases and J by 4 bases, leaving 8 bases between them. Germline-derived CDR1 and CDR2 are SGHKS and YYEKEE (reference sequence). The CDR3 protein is CASSWDNNQPQHF. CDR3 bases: TGTGCCAGCAGCTGGGACAATAATCAGCCCCAGCATTTT.

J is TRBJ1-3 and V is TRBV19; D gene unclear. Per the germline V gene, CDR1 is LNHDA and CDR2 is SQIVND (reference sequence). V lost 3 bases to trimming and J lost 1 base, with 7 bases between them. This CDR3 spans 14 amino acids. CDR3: CASSIGGSGNTIYF. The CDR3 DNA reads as TGTGCCAGTAGTATTGGCGGTTCTGGAAACACCATATATTTT.

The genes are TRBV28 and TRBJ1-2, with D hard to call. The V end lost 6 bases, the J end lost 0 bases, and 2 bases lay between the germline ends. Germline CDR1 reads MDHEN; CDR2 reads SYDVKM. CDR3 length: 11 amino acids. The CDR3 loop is CASSSNYGYTF. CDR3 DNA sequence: TGTGCCAGCAGCTCTAACTATGGCTACACCTTC.

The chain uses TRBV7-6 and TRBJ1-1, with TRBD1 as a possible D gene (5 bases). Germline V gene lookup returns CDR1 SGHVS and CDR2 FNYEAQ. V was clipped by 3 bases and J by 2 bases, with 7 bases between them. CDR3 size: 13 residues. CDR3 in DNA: TGTGCCAGCAGCTTCGGGGGAAACACTGAAGCTTTCTTT. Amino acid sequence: CASSFGGNTEAFF.

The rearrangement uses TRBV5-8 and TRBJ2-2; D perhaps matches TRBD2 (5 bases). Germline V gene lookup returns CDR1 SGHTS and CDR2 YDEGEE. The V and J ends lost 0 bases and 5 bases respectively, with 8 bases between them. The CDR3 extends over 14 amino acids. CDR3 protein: CASSLGRGTGELFF. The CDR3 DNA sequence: TGTGCCAGCAGCTTGGGAAGAGGGACCGGGGAGCTGTTTTTT.

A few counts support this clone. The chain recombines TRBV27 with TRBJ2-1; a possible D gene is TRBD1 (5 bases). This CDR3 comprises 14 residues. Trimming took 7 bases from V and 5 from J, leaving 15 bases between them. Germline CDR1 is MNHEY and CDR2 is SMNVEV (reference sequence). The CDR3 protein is CASKSVARDNEQFF. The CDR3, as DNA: TGTGCCAGCAAGTCGGTGGCCAGGGACAATGAGCAGTTCTTC.

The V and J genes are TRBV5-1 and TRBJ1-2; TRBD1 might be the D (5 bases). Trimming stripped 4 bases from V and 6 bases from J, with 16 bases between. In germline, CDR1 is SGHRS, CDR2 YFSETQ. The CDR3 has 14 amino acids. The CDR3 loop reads CASSPGGGANGYTF. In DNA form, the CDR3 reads TGCGCCAGCAGCCCCGGGGGAGGGGCGAATGGCTACACCTTC.

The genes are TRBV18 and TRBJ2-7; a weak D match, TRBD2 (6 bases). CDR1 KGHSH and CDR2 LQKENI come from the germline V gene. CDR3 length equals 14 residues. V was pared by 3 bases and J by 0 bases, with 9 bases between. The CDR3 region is CASSPSRDSYEQYF. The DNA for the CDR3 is TGTGCCAGCTCACCGTCGCGGGACTCCTACGAGCAGTACTTC.

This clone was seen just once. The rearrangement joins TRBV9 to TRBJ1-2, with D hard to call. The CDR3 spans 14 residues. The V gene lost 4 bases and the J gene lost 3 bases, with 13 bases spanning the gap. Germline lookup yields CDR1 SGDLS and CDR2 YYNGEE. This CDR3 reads CASSFSRGYYGYTF. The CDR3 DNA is TGTGCCAGCAGCTTTAGCAGAGGGTACTATGGCTACACCTTC. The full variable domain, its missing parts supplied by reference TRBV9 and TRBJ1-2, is DSGVTQTPKHLITATGQRVTLRCSPRSGDLSVYWYQQSLDQGLQFLIQYYNGEERAKGNILERFSAQQFPDLHSELNLSSLELGDSALYFCASSFSRGYYGYTFGSGTRLTVV.

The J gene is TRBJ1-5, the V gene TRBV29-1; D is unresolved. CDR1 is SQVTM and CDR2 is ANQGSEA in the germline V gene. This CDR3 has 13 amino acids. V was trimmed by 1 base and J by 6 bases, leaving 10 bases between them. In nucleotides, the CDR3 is TGCAGCGTTGAAGGGAGCGGAGGTCAGCCCCAGCATTTT. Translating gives CSVEGSGGQPQHF.

The DNA of the CDR3 is TGTGCCAGCAGTCAGATCCTCCCACCAGATACGCAGTATTTT. Amino acids: CASSQILPPDTQYF. The rearrangement uses TRBV27 and TRBJ2-3, with D uncertain. Germline values: CDR1 MNHEY, CDR2 SMNVEV (reference sequence). The CDR3 is 14 amino acids. V was clipped by 5 bases and J by 4 bases, with 13 bases between them.

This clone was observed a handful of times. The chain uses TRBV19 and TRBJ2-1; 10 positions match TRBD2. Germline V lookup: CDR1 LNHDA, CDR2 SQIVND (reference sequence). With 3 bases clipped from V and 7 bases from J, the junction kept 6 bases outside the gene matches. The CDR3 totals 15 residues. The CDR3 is CASSIKAGGPNEQFF. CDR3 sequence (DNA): TGTGCCAGTAGTATTAAAGCGGGAGGGCCGAATGAGCAGTTCTTC.

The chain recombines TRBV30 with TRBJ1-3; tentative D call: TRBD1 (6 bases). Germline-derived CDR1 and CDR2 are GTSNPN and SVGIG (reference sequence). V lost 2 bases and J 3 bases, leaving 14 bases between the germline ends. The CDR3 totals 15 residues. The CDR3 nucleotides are TGTGCCTGGAGTCCCCAACAGGGTTTTGGAAACACCATATATTTT. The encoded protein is CAWSPQQGFGNTIYF. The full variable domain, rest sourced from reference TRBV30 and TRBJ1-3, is SQTIHQWPATLVQPVGSPLSLECTVEGTSNPNLYWYRQAAGRGLQLLFYSVGIGQISSEVPQNLSASRPQDRQFILSSKKLLLSDSGFYLCAWSPQQGFGNTIYFGEGSWLTVV.

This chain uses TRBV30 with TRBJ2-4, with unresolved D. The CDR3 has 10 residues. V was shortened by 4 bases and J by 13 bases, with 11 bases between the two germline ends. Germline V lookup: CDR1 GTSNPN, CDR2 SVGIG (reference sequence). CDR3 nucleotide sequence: TGTGCCTGGATCCCAGCGAGGCAGTACTTC. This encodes CAWIPARQYF.

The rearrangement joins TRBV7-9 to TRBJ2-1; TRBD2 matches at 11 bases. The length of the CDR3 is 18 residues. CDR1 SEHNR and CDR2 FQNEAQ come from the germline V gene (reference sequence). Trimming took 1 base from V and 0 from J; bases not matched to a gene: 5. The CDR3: CASSLVATSGSSYNEQFF. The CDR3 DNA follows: TGTGCCAGCAGCTTAGTGGCCACTAGCGGGAGCTCCTACAATGAGCAGTTCTTC.

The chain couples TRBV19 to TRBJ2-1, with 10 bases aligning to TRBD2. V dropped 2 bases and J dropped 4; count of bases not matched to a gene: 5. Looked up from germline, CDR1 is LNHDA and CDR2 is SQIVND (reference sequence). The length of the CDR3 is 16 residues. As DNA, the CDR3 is TGTGCCAGTAGTATAAGTCTAGCGGGAGATTACAATGAGCAGTTCTTC. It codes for CASSISLAGDYNEQFF.

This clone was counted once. CDR3 protein: CASSSRDNRTHLGYTF. The CDR3 nucleotides read TGTGCCAGCAGCTCACGGGACAACCGCACCCATCTGGGCTACACCTTC. The chain links TRBV5-4 to TRBJ1-2, with D perhaps TRBD1 (6 bases). The CDR3 is 16 residues long. Trimming cost V 3 bases and J 8 bases, with 23 bases left between them. Germline loops: CDR1 SGHNT, CDR2 YYREEE (reference sequence).

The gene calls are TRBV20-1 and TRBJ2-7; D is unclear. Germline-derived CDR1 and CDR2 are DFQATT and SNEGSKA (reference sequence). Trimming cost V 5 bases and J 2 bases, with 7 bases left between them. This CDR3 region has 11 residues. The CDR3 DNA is TGCAGTGCTCTTATCGCCTACGAGCAGTACTTC. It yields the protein CSALIAYEQYF.

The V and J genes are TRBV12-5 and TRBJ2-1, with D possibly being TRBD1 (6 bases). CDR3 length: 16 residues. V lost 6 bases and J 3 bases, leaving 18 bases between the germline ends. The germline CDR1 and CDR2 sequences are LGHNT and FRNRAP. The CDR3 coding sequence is TGTGCTAGTGGGATCCACAGGGTGGAGAACTACAATGAGCAGTTCTTC. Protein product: CASGIHRVENYNEQFF.

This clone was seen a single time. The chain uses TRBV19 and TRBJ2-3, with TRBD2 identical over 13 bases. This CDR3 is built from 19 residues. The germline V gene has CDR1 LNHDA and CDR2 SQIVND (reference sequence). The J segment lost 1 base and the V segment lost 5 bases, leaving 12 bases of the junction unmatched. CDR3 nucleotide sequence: TGTGCCAGTAGTGTCGGACTAGCGGGAGACAGGTGGGGCACAGATACGCAGTATTTT. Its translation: CASSVGLAGDRWGTDTQYF.

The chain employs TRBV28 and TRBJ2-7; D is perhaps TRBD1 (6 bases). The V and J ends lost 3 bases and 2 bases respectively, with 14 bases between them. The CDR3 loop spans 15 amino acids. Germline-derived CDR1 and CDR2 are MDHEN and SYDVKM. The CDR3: CASSFGTPDTYEQYF. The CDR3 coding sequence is TGTGCCAGCAGTTTCGGGACACCCGACACCTACGAGCAGTACTTC.

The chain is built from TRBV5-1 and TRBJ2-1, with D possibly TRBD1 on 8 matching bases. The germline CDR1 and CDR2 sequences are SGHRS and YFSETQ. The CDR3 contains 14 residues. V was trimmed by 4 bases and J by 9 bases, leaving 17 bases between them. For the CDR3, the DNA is TGCGCCAGCAGCGGGGGGGGACAGGAGGCTGAGCAGTTCTTC. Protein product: CASSGGGQEAEQFF.